The rows below give T cell receptor beta chains drawn from one sample of a study of vaccination effects on CD4 cells after COVID-19. What these receptors recognize is not known. Produced via immunoSEQ multiplex PCR; TCRdb's table is partial and in-frame only. The data hold 20,000 to 25,000 clones, with 65% to 85% observed a single time. The sample was CD4+ T cells from PBMCs cultured with HCoV-NL63 spike peptides, taken before COVID-19 vaccination. Receptors originate from a human donor who received a COVID-19 vaccine. Both conserved end residues are part of each CDR3. The D gene is left open where the match is weak. A clone size is listed for some rows: how often the clone was seen (once, few, many), or a class if it is expanded.

clone size: .
CDR3 length: 14
D gene: .
V gene: TRBV5-6
J gene: TRBJ1-2
CDR3 protein: CASSLDLDFYGYTF
CDR3 DNA: TGTGCCAGCAGCTTGGATCTGGATTTCTATGGCTACACCTTC

clone size: .
CDR3 length: 12
D gene: .
V gene: TRBV7-9
J gene: TRBJ2-1
CDR3 protein: CASTIGGDEQFF
CDR3 DNA: TGTGCCAGCACCATAGGAGGGGACGAGCAGTTCTTC

clone size: .
CDR3 length: 14
D gene: .
V gene: TRBV6-7
J gene: TRBJ2-5
CDR3 protein: CASTPESGAETQYF
CDR3 DNA: TGTGCCAGCACCCCTGAATCCGGGGCCGAGACCCAGTACTTC

clone size: few
CDR3 length: 11
D gene: .
V gene: TRBV20-1
J gene: TRBJ2-3
CDR3 protein: CGQAVTDTQYF
CDR3 DNA: TGCGGCCAAGCGGTCACAGATACGCAGTATTTT

clone size: .
CDR3 length: 13
D gene: .
V gene: TRBV6-5
J gene: TRBJ2-4
CDR3 protein: CASSYSDKNIQYF
CDR3 DNA: TGTGCCAGCAGTTACTCGGACAAAAACATTCAGTACTTC

clone size: few
CDR3 length: 14
D gene: .
V gene: TRBV10-2
J gene: TRBJ2-2
CDR3 protein: CASSSGRNTGELFF
CDR3 DNA: TGCGCCAGCAGTTCAGGAAGGAACACCGGGGAGCTGTTTTTT

clone size: .
CDR3 length: 14
D gene: TRBD1
V gene: TRBV27
J gene: TRBJ2-2
CDR3 protein: CASRGQVNTGELFF
CDR3 DNA: TGTGCCAGCAGGGGACAGGTGAACACCGGGGAGCTGTTTTTT

clone size: .
CDR3 length: 13
D gene: .
V gene: TRBV24-1
J gene: TRBJ2-3
CDR3 protein: CATSDPPTDTQYF
CDR3 DNA: TGTGCCACCAGTGATCCTCCTACAGATACGCAGTATTTT

clone size: .
CDR3 length: 16
D gene: .
V gene: TRBV10-2
J gene: TRBJ1-1
CDR3 protein: CASRSRSLSGNTEAFF
CDR3 DNA: TGCGCCAGCAGGTCACGGTCGTTGAGTGGGAACACTGAAGCTTTCTTT

clone size: .
CDR3 length: 13
D gene: .
V gene: TRBV19
J gene: TRBJ2-7
CDR3 protein: CASSTDGFYEQYF
CDR3 DNA: TGTGCCAGTAGTACGGACGGTTTTTACGAGCAGTACTTC

clone size: .
CDR3 length: 12
D gene: .
V gene: TRBV25-1
J gene: TRBJ1-4
CDR3 protein: CASRATNEKLFF
CDR3 DNA: TGTGCCAGCAGGGCAACTAATGAAAAACTGTTTTTT

clone size: .
CDR3 length: 13
D gene: .
V gene: TRBV5-1
J gene: TRBJ1-4
CDR3 protein: CASSRSASEKLFF
CDR3 DNA: TGCGCCAGCAGCAGGAGTGCCTCTGAAAAACTGTTTTTT

clone size: .
CDR3 length: 11
D gene: .
V gene: TRBV2
J gene: TRBJ2-5
CDR3 protein: CASTGEETQYF
CDR3 DNA: TGTGCCAGCACGGGAGAAGAGACCCAGTACTTC

clone size: .
CDR3 length: 14
D gene: TRBD1
V gene: TRBV2
J gene: TRBJ2-7
CDR3 protein: CASTKTGGRYEQYF
CDR3 DNA: TGTGCCAGCACCAAGACAGGGGGCAGGTACGAGCAGTACTTC

clone size: .
CDR3 length: 15
D gene: TRBD1
V gene: TRBV2
J gene: TRBJ2-7
CDR3 protein: CARSSGTGGSYEQYF
CDR3 DNA: TGTGCCAGAAGCTCCGGGACAGGGGGTTCCTACGAGCAGTACTTC

clone size: .
CDR3 length: 15
D gene: .
V gene: TRBV4-1
J gene: TRBJ1-3
CDR3 protein: CASSQTLVSGNTIYF
CDR3 DNA: TGCGCCAGCAGCCAAACCCTGGTCTCTGGAAACACCATATATTTT

clone size: few
CDR3 length: 13
D gene: .
V gene: TRBV7-9
J gene: TRBJ1-5
CDR3 protein: CASSLQGGQPQHF
CDR3 DNA: TGTGCCAGCAGCTTACAGGGTGGGCAGCCCCAGCATTTT

clone size: .
CDR3 length: 12
D gene: .
V gene: TRBV7-8
J gene: TRBJ1-6
CDR3 protein: CASSLAHSPLHF
CDR3 DNA: TGTGCCAGCAGCTTAGCGCATTCACCCCTCCACTTT

clone size: .
CDR3 length: 14
D gene: TRBD1
V gene: TRBV29-1
J gene: TRBJ1-5
CDR3 protein: CSVGSGQGHQPQHF
CDR3 DNA: TGCAGCGTTGGGTCGGGACAGGGTCATCAGCCCCAGCATTTT

clone size: .
CDR3 length: 13
D gene: .
V gene: TRBV27
J gene: TRBJ2-7
CDR3 protein: CASRQYPNYEQYF
CDR3 DNA: TGTGCCAGCCGACAATACCCTAACTACGAGCAGTACTTC

clone size: once
CDR3 length: 16
D gene: .
V gene: TRBV2
J gene: TRBJ2-4
CDR3 protein: CASKKEGGVAKNIQYF
CDR3 DNA: TGTGCCAGCAAAAAGGAGGGGGGGGTGGCCAAAAACATTCAGTACTTC

clone size: once
CDR3 length: 13
D gene: .
V gene: TRBV5-1
J gene: TRBJ1-2
CDR3 protein: CASSAGGGYGYTF
CDR3 DNA: TGCGCCAGCAGCGCGGGGGGGGGCTATGGCTACACCTTC

clone size: .
CDR3 length: 14
D gene: .
V gene: TRBV30
J gene: TRBJ1-2
CDR3 protein: CAWSRWGDDYGYTF
CDR3 DNA: TGTGCCTGGAGTCGCTGGGGAGATGACTATGGCTACACCTTC

clone size: once
CDR3 length: 13
D gene: .
V gene: TRBV5-1
J gene: TRBJ1-4
CDR3 protein: CASSFPENEKLFF
CDR3 DNA: TGCGCCAGCAGCTTCCCGGAGAATGAAAAACTGTTTTTT

clone size: few
CDR3 length: 13
D gene: .
V gene: TRBV29-1
J gene: TRBJ1-1
CDR3 protein: CSVEENRNTEAFF
CDR3 DNA: TGCAGCGTTGAAGAAAACAGGAACACTGAAGCTTTCTTT

clone size: .
CDR3 length: 15
D gene: TRBD2
V gene: TRBV6-4
J gene: TRBJ2-1
CDR3 protein: CASSDGLAGGNEQFF
CDR3 DNA: TGTGCCAGCAGTGACGGACTAGCGGGCGGCAATGAGCAGTTCTTC

clone size: .
CDR3 length: 12
D gene: .
V gene: TRBV12-5
J gene: TRBJ1-2
CDR3 protein: CASGFSEYGYTF
CDR3 DNA: TGTGCTAGTGGTTTTTCAGAGTATGGCTACACCTTC

clone size: .
CDR3 length: 14
D gene: .
V gene: TRBV4-1
J gene: TRBJ1-4
CDR3 protein: CASSRTETNEKLFF
CDR3 DNA: TGCGCCAGCAGCCGTACCGAAACTAATGAAAAACTGTTTTTT

clone size: .
CDR3 length: 15
D gene: TRBD2
V gene: TRBV24-1
J gene: TRBJ2-3
CDR3 protein: CATPLLRGAPDTQYF
CDR3 DNA: TGTGCCACCCCCCTTTTGCGGGGGGCCCCAGATACGCAGTATTTT

clone size: .
CDR3 length: 14
D gene: .
V gene: TRBV4-1
J gene: TRBJ2-1
CDR3 protein: CASSQQPTSPKVFF
CDR3 DNA: TGCGCCAGCAGCCAACAACCGACATCACCAAAGGTATTCTTC

clone size: .
CDR3 length: 15
D gene: .
V gene: TRBV10-3
J gene: TRBJ2-1
CDR3 protein: CAISDGVLVYNEQFF
CDR3 DNA: TGTGCCATCAGTGATGGGGTATTGGTTTACAATGAGCAGTTCTTC

clone size: few
CDR3 length: 13
D gene: TRBD1
V gene: TRBV2
J gene: TRBJ2-7
CDR3 protein: CASSLDRGREQYF
CDR3 DNA: TGTGCCAGCAGTTTAGACAGGGGACGAGAGCAGTACTTC

clone size: .
CDR3 length: 18
D gene: TRBD2
V gene: TRBV11-3
J gene: TRBJ2-5
CDR3 protein: CASSLGVLGAGGLETQYF
CDR3 DNA: TGTGCCAGCAGCTTAGGAGTGTTGGGAGCGGGAGGATTGGAGACCCAGTACTTC

clone size: .
CDR3 length: 14
D gene: .
V gene: TRBV10-1
J gene: TRBJ2-2
CDR3 protein: CASSGTWDTGELFF
CDR3 DNA: TGCGCCAGCAGTGGGACATGGGACACCGGGGAGCTGTTTTTT

clone size: .
CDR3 length: 17
D gene: TRBD2
V gene: TRBV11-3
J gene: TRBJ2-3
CDR3 protein: CASSLMASGSQGDTQYF
CDR3 DNA: TGTGCCAGCAGCTTAATGGCTAGCGGGAGCCAGGGAGATACGCAGTATTTT

clone size: once
CDR3 length: 15
D gene: .
V gene: TRBV7-8
J gene: TRBJ1-6
CDR3 protein: CASSFETGQNSPLHF
CDR3 DNA: TGTGCCAGCAGCTTCGAGACAGGCCAGAATTCACCCCTCCACTTT

clone size: .
CDR3 length: 18
D gene: .
V gene: TRBV9
J gene: TRBJ2-7
CDR3 protein: CASSRIVTAGRRIYEQYF
CDR3 DNA: TGTGCCAGCAGCCGGATAGTAACGGCCGGACGTAGGATCTACGAGCAGTACTTC